The 21 T cell receptor beta chains presented below share a single source sample, sequenced in a study of CD8+ T cells in alopecia areata. Described treatment: oral pan-JAK inhibitor, 5-10 mg twice daily. cDNA serving as the sequencing template came from extracted, reverse transcribed RNA. Sequencing used immunoSEQ multiplex PCR; TCRdb keeps in-frame clones, though not all of them. The sample shows about 110,000 clones, 84% of them seen only once. Sequenced material: CD8+ T cells sorted from blood, taken at week 24, from a patient treated with tofacitinib. The receptors derive from a human donor with alopecia areata.

This chain joins TRBV4-1 and TRBJ1-1, with a possible D match to TRBD1 (5 bases). Trimming removed 3 bases from V and 5 bases from J, with 16 bases in between. This CDR3 is built from 15 residues. The V gene's germline CDR1 is MGHRA and CDR2 YSYEKL. CDR3 region: CASSHLAREGTEAFF. As DNA, the CDR3 is TGCGCCAGCAGCCACTTAGCCAGGGAGGGGACTGAAGCTTTCTTT.

The genes are TRBV7-6 and TRBJ1-1; 8 bases are shared with TRBD1. CDR1 is SGHVS and CDR2 is FNYEAQ in the germline V gene. V shed 5 bases and J 1 base; nucleotides not matched to a gene: 6. The CDR3 is made up of 15 amino acids. The CDR3: CASSHPRGQNTEAFF. The CDR3 region has the DNA TGTGCCAGCAGCCACCCCAGGGGGCAGAACACTGAAGCTTTCTTT.

The rearrangement joins TRBV7-9 to TRBJ2-3, with TRBD2 matching over 10 bases. The germline CDR1 and CDR2 sequences are SEHNR and FQNEAQ (reference sequence). This CDR3 is 16 amino acids long. Trimming at V came to 3 bases and at J to 1 base, leaving 4 bases not matched to a gene. CDR3 sequence: CASSLTTSGGTDTQYF. The CDR3 nucleotides read TGTGCCAGCAGCTTGACTACTAGCGGGGGCACAGATACGCAGTATTTT.

The gene calls are TRBV7-2 and TRBJ2-7, with 8 bases lining up with TRBD1. Trimming took 5 bases from V and 4 from J; bases not matched to a gene: 10. This CDR3 has 15 residues. Germline V CDR1 and CDR2: SGHTA, FQGNSA. This chain's CDR3 is CASSVGQGNSYEQYF. CDR3 coding DNA: TGTGCCAGCAGCGTTGGACAGGGTAACTCTTACGAGCAGTACTTC.

This rearrangement joins TRBV4-1 to TRBJ2-7; 7 nucleotides match TRBD2. The CDR3 consists of 15 residues. The V gene's germline CDR1 is MGHRA and CDR2 YSYEKL. Trimming removed 0 bases from V and 2 bases from J; junction bases left unmatched: 4. The chain's CDR3 is CASSQDAGVAYEQYF. The DNA of the CDR3 is TGCGCCAGCAGCCAAGATGCGGGGGTAGCCTACGAGCAGTACTTC.

Notes on this clone: Other DNA sequences in this sample translate to the same CDR3. The rearrangement joins TRBV5-1 to TRBJ1-1; D remains unclear. Trimming took off 0 bases at V and 1 base at J, with 7 bases between the two ends. The CDR3 spans 14 residues. Germline CDR1 is SGHRS and CDR2 is YFSETQ. The CDR3 loop is CASSLGTSNTEAFF. The CDR3 DNA follows: TGCGCCAGCAGCTTGGGGACCTCGAACACTGAAGCTTTCTTT.

The chain uses TRBV6-1 and TRBJ1-1; D may be TRBD1 (6 bases). This CDR3 comprises 11 residues. Trimming removed 6 bases from V and 5 bases from J, with 7 bases in between. Germline V lookup: CDR1 MNHNS, CDR2 SASEGT. CDR3 DNA: TGTGCCAGCAGGAGGGGGACTGAAGCTTTCTTT. It is translated as CASRRGTEAFF.

DNA of the CDR3: TGCGCCAGCAGTTTGTGGCCCAGCCCGTGGCCCACAGATACGCAGTATTTT. This translates into CASSLWPSPWPTDTQYF. The rearrangement joins TRBV23-1 to TRBJ2-3; D remains ambiguous. TRBV23-1 is annotated as an ORF whose role is uncertain. The CDR3 covers 17 residues. V dropped 5 bases and J dropped 2 bases, with 20 bases sitting between them.

The chain carries TRBV5-1 and TRBJ2-5, with D unresolved. Per the germline V gene, CDR1 is SGHRS and CDR2 is YFSETQ. V was cut by 0 bases and J by 5 bases, with 11 bases left in between. The CDR3 runs 14 residues. The CDR3, as DNA: TGCGCCAGCAGCTTGGGGCGAGGATTGGAGACCCAGTACTTC. Amino acid sequence: CASSLGRGLETQYF. Based on the CDR3 plus reference TRBV5-1 and TRBJ2-5, the full variable domain is KAGVTQTPRYLIKTRGQQVTLSCSPISGHRSVSWYQQTPGQGLQFLFEYFSETQRNKGNFPGRFSGRQFSNSRSEMNVSTLELGDSALYLCASSLGRGLETQYFGPGTRLLVL.

The chain joins TRBV10-3 to TRBJ1-3; D is ambiguous. Trimming stripped 3 bases from V and 4 bases from J, with 16 bases between. CDR1 ENHRY and CDR2 SYGVKD come from the germline V gene. This CDR3 spans 16 amino acids. The CDR3 here is CAISDQDPMVGNTIYF. The CDR3 nucleotides read TGTGCCATCAGTGACCAGGACCCCATGGTAGGAAACACCATATATTTT.

The chain is built from TRBV29-1 and TRBJ2-3, with 10 bases lining up with TRBD2. The CDR3 contains 17 residues. Per germline, CDR1 SQVTM and CDR2 ANQGSEA. Trimming at V came to 0 bases and at J to 9 bases, leaving 15 bases not matched to a gene. The CDR3 nucleotides read TGCAGCGTTGAAGATCCTAACCTACAGCGGGGGGGCCGCACGCAGTATTTT. Residues: CSVEDPNLQRGGRTQYF.

The rearrangement links TRBV6-1 to TRBJ1-6; the D gene is possibly TRBD1 (6 bases). The CDR3 totals 17 residues. Germline V gene data show CDR1 as MNHNS and CDR2 as SASEGT. Trimming stripped 2 bases from V and 7 bases from J, with 18 bases between. CDR3 amino acids: CASSENGGIFWNSPLHF. DNA of the CDR3: TGTGCCAGCAGTGAAAATGGGGGCATCTTTTGGAATTCACCCCTCCACTTT.

The chain carries TRBV27 and TRBJ2-2; weak D call: TRBD2 (5 bases). The CDR3 sequence is 14 residues long. Trimming removed 8 bases at V and 2 bases at J, with 12 bases between. CDR1 is MNHEY, CDR2 SMNVEV, per germline (reference sequence). The CDR3 is CASCAGLNTGELFF. CDR3 coding DNA: TGTGCCAGCTGTGCAGGACTCAACACCGGGGAGCTGTTTTTT.

This clone was recorded only once. The junction does not match germline at one end; this may be a read error. The V gene is TRBV6-5, the J gene TRBJ2-1; TRBD2 might be the D (6 bases). The CDR3 contains 13 residues. Germline V gives CDR1 MNHEY, CDR2 SVGAGI. The CDR3 DNA follows: TGTGCCAGTGGAGGGGACCCCTACAATGAGCAGCTCTTC. Translation gives CASGGDPYNEQLF.

The chain couples TRBV29-1 to TRBJ2-7; D is undetermined. Germline CDR1 is SQVTM and CDR2 is ANQGSEA. The CDR3 length is 11 residues. The ends were cut back, 7 bases at V and 5 bases at J, with 12 bases in the middle. CDR3 nucleotide sequence: TGCAGCGCCGTGGGGTTGGACGAGCAGTACTTC. This gives the protein CSAVGLDEQYF.

The chain carries TRBV10-3 and TRBJ2-1; 8 bases align to TRBD2. CDR3 size: 17 residues. Germline CDR1 reads ENHRY; CDR2 reads SYGVKD. The junction had 14 bases not matched to a gene; V was cut back by 10 bases and J by 0 bases. CDR3 sequence (DNA): TGTGCCACCATGCCGGCGGGGGGCCCCTACTCCTACAATGAGCAGTTCTTC. This translates into CATMPAGGPYSYNEQFF.

The chain uses TRBV27 and TRBJ1-6, with 9 bases lining up with TRBD1. V lost 6 bases, J lost 14 bases, and 11 bases stayed unmatched. The CDR3 has 14 amino acids. CDR1 MNHEY and CDR2 SMNVEV come from the germline V gene (reference sequence). CDR3 DNA: TGTGCCAGCAGGAGGACAGGGGAGACGCAGGCCCTCCACTTT. Its protein product is CASRRTGETQALHF.

The chain couples TRBV15 to TRBJ1-5; D uncertain. Germline loops: CDR1 LNHNV, CDR2 YYDKDF (reference sequence). The CDR3 is made up of 14 amino acids. The germline V and J ends were trimmed by 7 bases and 5 bases, with 15 bases remaining between them. The DNA for the CDR3 is TGTGCCACCACCGAGGGTTTCGGTGATCAGCCCCAGCATTTT. Its protein is CATTEGFGDQPQHF.

This chain connects TRBV7-8 to TRBJ2-3; D not certain. From germline, CDR1 is SGHVS and CDR2 FQNEAQ. V shed 5 bases and J shed 4 bases, with 7 bases lying between them. The CDR3 runs 12 residues. The CDR3 nucleotides are TGTGCCAGCAGCAGGGCAGCAGATACGCAGTATTTT. This gives the protein CASSRAADTQYF.

The chain recombines TRBV4-1 with TRBJ2-3; D is possibly TRBD1 (6 bases). The CDR3 consists of 18 residues. Trimming took 0 bases from V and 1 from J, leaving 17 bases between them. CDR1 and CDR2 (germline): MGHRA, YSYEKL. The CDR3 reads CASSQDLWGPPGTDTQYF. CDR3 nucleotide sequence: TGCGCCAGCAGCCAAGATCTTTGGGGGCCCCCCGGCACAGATACGCAGTATTTT.

This chain uses TRBV7-9 with TRBJ2-7; D call uncertain. The CDR3 is 12 residues long. Trimming cost V 3 bases and J 3 bases, with 6 bases left between them. The V gene's germline CDR1 is SEHNR and CDR2 FQNEAQ (reference sequence). The chain's CDR3 is CASSLDYYEQYF. The CDR3, as DNA: TGTGCCAGCAGCTTGGATTACTACGAGCAGTACTTC. The full variable domain, its missing parts supplied by reference TRBV7-9 and TRBJ2-7, is DTGVSQNPRHKITKRGQNVTFRCDPISEHNRLYWYRQTLGQGPEFLTYFQNEAQLEKSRLLSDRFSAERPKGSFSTLEIQRTEQGDSAMYLCASSLDYYEQYFGPGTRLTVT.